This TCR beta chain comes out of a study of cytomegalovirus exposure and HLA in healthy donors. An approximately 130-subject validation cohort, separate from the 666-subject first cohort, supplied the donors. The CDR3 totals 14 residues. V lost 2 bases and J lost 7; bases outside the gene matches: 5. Germline V lookup: CDR1 PRHDT, CDR2 FYEKMQ (reference sequence). Points on this clone: Its target is unknown.

Method: immunoSEQ multiplex PCR; TCRdb's copy keeps in-frame clones and lacks some. The sample lists 160,000 or so clones; 88% were seen once. General study points: The finding came from a later analysis; first-cohort TCR clusters tended to co-occur in the 130 or so validation repertoires. In vitro data verified three CMV-associated chains as specific for CMV antigens. More than 150 TCR beta chains were listed as cytomegalovirus-associated.

The specimen was PBMCs. The clonotype was recovered from a man between 18 and 29 years old in good health and CMV-seronegative. V is TRBV13 and J is TRBJ1-2; the match to TRBD1 covers 9 bases. This CDR3 reads CASSLLGQGAGYTF. Written as DNA, the CDR3 is TGTGCCAGCAGCTTACTGGGACAGGGCGCTGGCTACACCTTC.